A selection of T cell receptor beta chains follows, all from one sample in a study of tumor-infiltrating lymphocytes in primary liver carcinoma. TCRdb passed the multiplex PCR reads through MiXCR, listing each CDR3 protein once. The repertoire holds fewer than 400,000 distinct CDR3 sequences, with more than 55% as singletons. The sequencing sample was made of peripheral blood. Receptors were obtained from a man in his forties with primary liver carcinoma and hepatitis B virus infection. CDR3s include the opening cysteine and the closing phenylalanine or tryptophan. The order of the fields is CDR3 DNA, CDR3 protein, D gene, V gene, clone size, J gene. The D gene is left open where the match is weak. Clone size is given for some rows only: seen once, a few or many times, or a class if the clone is expanded.

TGTGCCAGCACCTTAAAGGGACGGGAGGACTCCTACAATGAGCAGTTCTTC,CASTLKGREDSYNEQFF,TRBD2,TRBV12-3/TRBV12-4,.,TRBJ2-1
TGCGCCAGCAGCTTGGCTAGCGGGAGGGATTCCTACAATGAGGAGTTCTTC,CASSLASGRDSYNEEFF,TRBD2,TRBV5-1,.,TRBJ2-1
TGTGCCAGCAGCTTAAACCGGTTCCGCGAAGAGACCCAGTACTTC,CASSLNRFREETQYF,.,TRBV7-8,few,TRBJ2-5
TGTGCCAGCAGCTTATATACTCGCAGGAGGTCTCTGTTCTTC,CASSLYTRRRSLFF,.,TRBV11-2,.,TRBJ2-1
TGTGCCAGCAGCCACCGGGACACCCAAAACATTCAGTACTTC,CASSHRDTQNIQYF,.,TRBV7-9,few,TRBJ2-4
TGTGCCAGCCTCAAGGAGGGCTCCTACAATGAGCAGTTCTTC,CASLKEGSYNEQFF,.,TRBV7-8,few,TRBJ2-1
TGTGCCAGCAGTGGAAACGGGGAAGCTTTCTTT,CASSGNGEAFF,.,TRBV6-4,few,TRBJ1-1
TGCGCCAGCAGCCAGAGGGAGAGACAGGGGCAGTTCTTC,CASSQRERQGQFF,TRBD1,TRBV4-3,many,TRBJ2-1
TGTGCCAGCAGCTTAAACCCGCCAGGCGCTAGCAATGAGCAGTTCTTT,CASSLNPPGASNEQFF,.,TRBV7-2,.,TRBJ2-1
TGTGCCAGCACTTCCGGGCCGACAACTAATGAAAAACCGTTTTTT,CASTSGPTTNEKPFF,.,TRBV12-3/TRBV12-4,.,TRBJ1-4
TGTGCCAGCAGTGCCGTGCAGGGTCAGCCCCAGCATTTT,CASSAVQGQPQHF,.,TRBV28,.,TRBJ1-5
TGTGCCAGCGATCGCACTTCTAATACGCAGTATTTT,CASDRTSNTQYF,.,TRBV7-2,.,TRBJ2-3
TGTGCCAGCAGCGATACTAGCGGCCAAGAGACCCAGTACTTC,CASSDTSGQETQYF,TRBD2,TRBV2,.,TRBJ2-5
TGTGCCAGCAGTTACGGGGCCTTAGCGGGAGCACCCCAAGAGACCCAGTACTTC,CASSYGALAGAPQETQYF,TRBD2,TRBV6-2/TRBV6-3,.,TRBJ2-5
TGCGGCATTGTGGACAGGGTGAACACCGGGGAGCTGTTTTTT,CGIVDRVNTGELFF,TRBD1,TRBV29-1,.,TRBJ2-2
TGTGCCAGCAGTCAGGGGACCTACGAGCAGTACTTC,CASSQGTYEQYF,.,TRBV6-2/TRBV6-3,many,TRBJ2-7
TGTGCCAGCAGCTACGCCGGGATTAGGCTCTACGAACAGTACTTC,CASSYAGIRLYEQYF,.,TRBV11-2,.,TRBJ2-7
TGTGCCAGCAGTGACCCTTTGTTGGGGGAGACCCAGTACTTC,CASSDPLLGETQYF,.,TRBV6-1,.,TRBJ2-5
TGTGCCAGCAGCCCCGACAAGGACTCCTATGGCTACACCTTC,CASSPDKDSYGYTF,.,TRBV6-6,.,TRBJ1-2
TGTGCCAGTGGGGCAGGGGGCGCGAAGAATGAGCAGTTCTTC,CASGAGGAKNEQFF,TRBD1,TRBV28,.,TRBJ2-1
TGTGCCAGCAGCGGGCATTTAGCTGGCAATGAGCAGTTCTTC,CASSGHLAGNEQFF,.,TRBV9,.,TRBJ2-1
TGTGTCTGGGGGCAGGGACTAGTCACTTACGAGCAGTACTTC,CVWGQGLVTYEQYF,TRBD2,TRBV30,.,TRBJ2-7
TGTGCCACCACGAAAGTTCTAGCGGGCTCCGGGGAGCAGTACTTC,CATTKVLAGSGEQYF,TRBD2,TRBV6-1,.,TRBJ2-7
TGCAGCGTGGCCGCAGGGGCGGACACTGAAGCTTTCTTT,CSVAAGADTEAFF,.,TRBV29-1,many,TRBJ1-1
TGTGCCAGCTCTAAAGGCGTTCTTACGGGTAATTCACCCCTCCACTTT,CASSKGVLTGNSPLHF,.,TRBV12-3/TRBV12-4,many,TRBJ1-6
TGTGTCAGCAGCTTAGATGGGGGGTACAACAATGTGCAGTTCTTC,CVSSLDGGYNNVQFF,.,TRBV11-2,.,TRBJ2-1
TGCAGTGCTACCCAGGGTTCTCCCTACGAGCAGTACTTC,CSATQGSPYEQYF,.,TRBV20-1,.,TRBJ2-7
TGTGCCAGCAGGTCTCACTGGATAGGGAGGCAGGACACTGAAGCTTTCTTT,CASRSHWIGRQDTEAFF,.,TRBV6-5,.,TRBJ1-1
TGTGCCAGCGCCCGGGACAGGGAGTTTTACGAGCAGTACTTC,CASARDREFYEQYF,TRBD1,TRBV6-1,many,TRBJ2-7
TGCGCCAGCAGCTTGGCGGCTACCAACAATGAGCAGTTCTTC,CASSLAATNNEQFF,.,TRBV5-1,few,TRBJ2-1
TGTGCCAGCAGCTTGACGGAAACCTACGAGCAGTCCTTC,CASSLTETYEQSF,.,TRBV7-8,.,TRBJ2-7
TGTGCCAGCAGTTACTCGGGCGGCAAACTGTCTGGGGCCAACGTCCTGACTTTC,CASSYSGGKLSGANVLTF,.,TRBV6-6,few,TRBJ2-6
TGTACCAGCACCACATCGGCGGTAGCCGAAAACATTCAGTACTTC,CTSTTSAVAENIQYF,.,TRBV11-2,.,TRBJ2-4
TGTGCCAGTAGCTTGGTAGCGGCGGGAGGAGATGCGCAGTATTTT,CASSLVAAGGDAQYF,TRBD2,TRBV5-5,.,TRBJ2-3
TGTGCCAGAAGTGAAGAGGGGGAAGCGGGAGGGCCAAATGAGCAGTTCTTC,CARSEEGEAGGPNEQFF,TRBD2,TRBV6-1,.,TRBJ2-1
TGTGCCAGCAGCAGTCTAGCGGGAGTTAACGAGCAGTACTTC,CASSSLAGVNEQYF,TRBD2,TRBV7-9,.,TRBJ2-7
TGTGCCAGCTGCCAATATGGGGGGGGTAATGAAAAACTGTTTTTT,CASCQYGGGNEKLFF,.,TRBV4-2,.,TRBJ1-4
TGTGCTAGCAGCCTGCAACCGAACACTGAAGCTTTCTTT,CASSLQPNTEAFF,.,TRBV7-2,.,TRBJ1-1
TGTGCCAGCAGTGAATCCGGTCCAGGGATCCACGAGCGGTACTTC,CASSESGPGIHERYF,.,TRBV6-1,.,TRBJ2-7
TGTGCCAGCAGTCGGGTTAGCTCCTACAATGAGCAGTTCTTC,CASSRVSSYNEQFF,.,TRBV6-1,many,TRBJ2-1
TGTGCCAGCAGCATGGATAGCCACGACCAAGGGACCCAGTACTTC,CASSMDSHDQGTQYF,.,TRBV11-2,.,TRBJ2-5
TGTGCCAGCAGCATACGCGGGACCGGGGGACTGTTTTTT,CASSIRGTGGLFF,.,TRBV11-1,.,TRBJ2-2
TGTGCCAGCAGCTTAGATGGGGTTGGCTACATCTTT,CASSLDGVGYIF,.,TRBV11-2,.,TRBJ1-2
TGTGCCAGCAGCTTACTGGGTCGGGAGTGCACTGAAGCTTTCTTT,CASSLLGRECTEAFF,.,TRBV5-6,.,TRBJ1-1
TGCGCCAGCAGCCATCCAGCGGGAGAGTTCGAGCAGTACTTC,CASSHPAGEFEQYF,TRBD2,TRBV4-1,many,TRBJ2-7
TGTGCCAGCAGCCCCGCCGGGTACTACGACCAGTACTTC,CASSPAGYYDQYF,.,TRBV7-9,.,TRBJ2-7
TGTGCCAGCAGCTTAGTCACGAATCAGCCCCAGCATTTT,CASSLVTNQPQHF,.,TRBV7-2,.,TRBJ1-5
TGCAGCGTGAAAGGGACAGGGTACAATGAGCAGTTCTTC,CSVKGTGYNEQFF,TRBD1,TRBV29-1,many,TRBJ2-1
TGTGCCAGCAGTTACTCGATTACTGACAGCAGCAAGGAATATAGCAATCAGCCCCAGCATTTT,CASSYSITDSSKEYSNQPQHF,.,TRBV6-2/TRBV6-3,many,TRBJ1-5
TGTGCCAGCAGCTCAGCTGGGGGAAACACAGATACGCAGTATTTT,CASSSAGGNTDTQYF,.,TRBV7-3,few,TRBJ2-3
TGTGCCAGCATTTCGAATAGACTAGCAGGGGCTTACAATGAGCAGTTCTTC,CASISNRLAGAYNEQFF,.,TRBV5-8,once,TRBJ2-1
TGTGCCAGTAAAGCCAGGGGGTACTACAATGAGCAGTTCTTC,CASKARGYYNEQFF,TRBD1,TRBV12-3/TRBV12-4,.,TRBJ2-1
TGTGCCAGCAGTGTGTCCGGGACAGGGTCCCTTAACTATGGCTACACCTTC,CASSVSGTGSLNYGYTF,TRBD1,TRBV6-1,.,TRBJ1-2